This T cell receptor beta chain emerged from a study of blood T cells in healthy people across ages. Study background: T cells yielded about one barcoded beta molecule per two cells through template switching. Findings and limits, study-wide: More naive CD4+ cells and higher diversity were found in long-lived than in aged donors.

Remarks on this clonotype: Antigen: not known.

Each donor had around 10 milliliters of peripheral blood drawn. CDR1 and CDR2 (germline): SQVTM, ANQGSEA. V was shortened by 2 bases and J by 8 bases, with 15 bases between the two germline ends. The CDR3 is 13 residues long. A sample-barcoded 5' primer and a J-beta primer mix were used in a second PCR of about 6 to 11 cycles. Every cDNA molecule bore a tag from a template-switch adaptor containing 12 random nucleotides. Using its own MiXCR run on the 5' RACE reads, TCRdb lists one record per CDR3 protein. The sample has around 280,000 distinct CDR3 sequences; roughly 26% are singletons. V usage is TRBV29-1 and J usage is TRBJ1-2; D gene ambiguous. Material: blood. The sequence was obtained from a woman in her 70s in good health. This CDR3 is CSVERERYRGYTF. CDR3 coding DNA: TGCAGCGTTGAACGAGAGAGGTACCGGGGCTACACCTTC.